This T cell receptor beta chain was identified during a study of blood T cell repertoires in COVID-19. Turning to the study itself: The samples span acute and convalescent COVID-19 from the United States, Italy and Spain. The cDNA or gDNA used as material had been derived from T cells, B-cell-depleted T cells, or PBMCs.

CDR1 SGHTA and CDR2 FQGNSA come from the germline V gene. CDR3 length: 13 residues. The germline V and J ends were trimmed by 4 bases and 1 base, with 7 bases remaining between them. In the original analysis: Estimation of nucleated cell counts was performed using reference gene primer amplification. Using immunoSEQ multiplex PCR, the repertoire was profiled, and TCRdb retains in-frame clones only, with some absent. V, J and clone size are those of that table, while D and trimming were read from the DNA. The table has fewer than 250,000 clones, around 86% seen once. The rearrangement links TRBV7-2 to TRBJ1-1, with D tentatively TRBD1 (6 bases). Sequencing was done on a sample of peripheral blood. The source is a man aged 55 to 70 who had recovered from COVID-19. The CDR3 region is CASSSDRNTEAFF. CDR3 in DNA: TGTGCCAGCAGCTCGGACAGGAACACTGAAGCTTTCTTT.